A selection of T cell receptor beta chains follows, all from one sample in a study of identical twins. Each CDR3 protein is one row after TCRdb ran MiXCR on the 5' RACE reads. The repertoire consists of 550,000 to 700,000 distinct CDR3 sequences, with 21% occurring once and the leading ten covering 4% to 5.5%. These data are also associated with another study on T cells expressing NK-cell markers.

Material for sequencing was PBMCs. The receptors here all came from a woman aged 18-29 years in good health. Each CDR3 is given with its conserved first and last residue. D genes are given only for firm matches.

d_call	v_call	j_call	cdr3_aa
.	TRBV7-2	TRBJ1-2	CASSWDINGYTF
.	TRBV12-3/TRBV12-4	TRBJ1-1	CASSRHGLGAFF
TRBD1	TRBV13	TRBJ2-1	CASSLKGQGDNEQFF
.	TRBV10-3	TRBJ2-1	CAISGAGDEQFF
TRBD1	TRBV6-1	TRBJ1-1	CASTLGQGGEAFF
.	TRBV10-2	TRBJ2-3	CASGSGSTDTQYF
.	TRBV20-1	TRBJ2-5	CRRRRDQTQETQYF
.	TRBV20-1	TRBJ1-2	CSARGGGVPSNYGYTF
.	TRBV20-1	TRBJ1-5	CSANREDQPQHF
.	TRBV25-1	TRBJ2-7	CASRDTYYEQYF
TRBD1	TRBV19	TRBJ1-1	CASSVQGWNTEAFF
.	TRBV12-5	TRBJ1-5	CASGSRRAGQPQHF
.	TRBV7-2	TRBJ2-2	CASSLVASWNTGELFF
TRBD2	TRBV6-1	TRBJ2-3	CASSNPPSAGGPMRNTQYF
.	TRBV6-1	TRBJ2-7	CASSRGGHYEQYF
TRBD1	TRBV5-5	TRBJ2-6	CASSLSGTGASGANVLTF
.	TRBV10-3	TRBJ2-5	CAISEGSEQETQYF
.	TRBV5-5	TRBJ2-5	CASSGTALETQYF
.	TRBV6-5	TRBJ2-7	CASKGRLYEQYF
TRBD2	TRBV7-9	TRBJ2-1	CASSPVGKTSGHNEQFF
TRBD1	TRBV20-1	TRBJ2-3	CSAEDRGRLEPTDTQYF
TRBD2	TRBV6-1	TRBJ2-7	CASSGTTAPYEQYF
TRBD2	TRBV7-8	TRBJ2-7	CASSPRLAGPYEQYF
TRBD2	TRBV24-1	TRBJ2-2	CATSDSGQGGFGELFF
.	TRBV6-1	TRBJ1-5	CASSPSVTRIQPQHF
.	TRBV2	TRBJ1-2	CASTILLGYTF
TRBD2	TRBV20-1	TRBJ2-3	CSARVAAGGTDTQYF
.	TRBV3-1	TRBJ1-5	CASQAGTGPQHF
.	TRBV10-1	TRBJ2-3	CASSPLPGDTQYF
.	TRBV5-1	TRBJ2-3	CASSLGISTDTQYF
.	TRBV6-1	TRBJ1-2	CASYLPGREGNGYTF
.	TRBV15	TRBJ2-1	CATSREEVEQFF
.	TRBV10-2	TRBJ2-7	CASSETQTYEQYF
.	TRBV7-3	TRBJ2-3	CASSSEGDTQYF
.	TRBV7-2	TRBJ2-3	CASSLASSDTDTQYF
TRBD1	TRBV27	TRBJ1-2	CASRKSGGTREGYTF
TRBD1	TRBV9	TRBJ1-6	CASRGTGDSPLHF
.	TRBV20-1	TRBJ1-3	CSARGGTGNTIYF
TRBD2	TRBV27	TRBJ2-2	CASRSGGATGELFF
.	TRBV12-3/TRBV12-4	TRBJ2-1	CASRWGHEQFF
.	TRBV5-1	TRBJ2-5	CASSSTLLQETQYF
TRBD2	TRBV5-1	TRBJ2-3	CASSWGLAQTGDTQYF
TRBD1	TRBV4-2	TRBJ1-6	CASSHTGDSPLHF